This T cell receptor beta chain was recorded in a study of human T cells and chemical hapten exposure (dated by TCRdb to the early 2020s). As for the study more broadly: For sensitization, 2% DPC in acetone was applied to a roughly 2 cm by roughly 2 cm area of upper inner arm skin. Patients additionally received weekly therapeutic DPC doses to the scalp throughout the roughly 25-week study period. Patch tests used Finn chambers with 0.01% DPC on the upper back, scored after 6 days by International Contact Dermatitis Research Group standards. Alopecia areata with under or over 50% scalp involvement, alopecia totalis and alopecia universalis were represented in the patient cohort, which was mostly female. Blood samples were taken from patients before sensitization (week 0) and at 2, 6 and about 24 weeks after DPC sensitization. For TCR sequencing, blood came from 25 to 35 alopecia patients at anywhere from one to four time points (pre-sensitization, 2, 6 and 24 weeks). Libraries were combined into a pool for sequencing, and differences in TCR yield between samples came mainly from small differences in library volumes within the pool. In alopecia patients, the study followed how the peripheral blood TCR repertoire changed in vivo over primary and secondary sensitization to diphenylcyclopropenone (DPC), a hapten.

Libraries came from RACE. The instrument given in TCRdb is NextSeq 500. Library preparation attached unique molecular identifiers to individual cDNA molecules for quantitative, reproducible TCR counting. For every blood RNA sample, sequencing covered both the TCR alpha and TCR beta chains. The authors' pipeline ran thus. The median number of TCRs per sample was 90,000 to 100,000, ranging from roughly 23,224 to 700,000. V, J and CDR3 annotation of the TCR reads was carried out using the Decombinator software suite. For the PS versus PT1 abundance plots, all samples were subsampled to the same number of TCRs (28,000). TCRs were defined as expanded if absent before sensitization and observed at least eight times at the 2-week time point. Clones were called with MiXCR by TCRdb after fastp trimmed the public reads at Q25, and only in-frame beta chains were retained. CDR3 protein duplicates are merged, each entry listing the most common genes and DNA. The V and J calls were not made by the authors but by TCRdb's processing. The table for this sample lists 69,000 or so distinct CDR3 sequences; about a tenth of them were counted only once. The top ten clonotypes cover about 6.9% of the sample.

In the paper's terms, the time point label means: patch test 2, 6 weeks after DPC sensitization. According to the study, the label for this sample's treatment or condition signals: therapeutic diphenylcyclopropenone sensitization with weekly scalp DPC. At every patch-test visit, the blood draw took place before the patch test was put on. Patients were considered eligible if aged 18 to 70, diagnosed with alopecia and deemed suitable for DPC therapy, and patients were excluded if pregnant. Total RNA was extracted from unfractionated whole blood that had been collected in Tempus Blood RNA tubes. As to this clonotype: Its antigen remains undetermined. No clone much larger than this one lies a single base away; base qualities are absent.

General study outcomes and caveats: The number of PT1 expanded TCRs positively correlated with patch test score, significant at thresholds 8, 16 and 32 but not 4. No change with DPC sensitization was found in the number of TCRs above 1 in 1000 frequency, and no evidence of global repertoire structure alterations was found. Compared with pre-sensitization or healthy control sets, expanded TCRs formed significantly more large CDR3 similarity clusters, which is consistent with antigen-driven responses. After repeated subsampling, changes were observed in the strength of the expansion versus patch-test correlation and in the threshold at which the correlation became significant. Because all patients had alopecia, a presumed autoimmune disease, the immune response of the patients might differ from that of healthy individuals.

The origin of this receptor is a woman between 45 and 60 years old with alopecia areata. Some clones in this sample may be carry-over from other donors' samples. This sample comprised whole blood, obtained in connection with sensitization to the hapten diphenylcyclopropenone (DPC).

The nucleotide sequence is TGTGCCAGCAGCCTCACCCACGCGGAAGATACGCAGTATTTT. Its product reads: CASSLTHAEDTQYF. The V and J genes are TRBV7-9 and TRBJ2-3; the D gene identity is not certain. From cysteine to phenylalanine, the CDR3 is 14 amino acids long. The retained sequence is limited to the CDR3, 42 bases, with the frame set at the first base. CDR1 and CDR2 are drawn from the germline V gene (reference sequence): SEHNR, FQNEAQ. Trimming costs V 5 bases and J 5 bases, and their ends lie 14 bases apart. Beyond the CDR3, the reference TRBV7-9 and TRBJ2-3 genes provide the residues; the full variable domain reads: DTGVSQNPRHKITKRGQNVTFRCDPISEHNRLYWYRQTLGQGPEFLTYFQNEAQLEKSRLLSDRFSAERPKGSFSTLEIQRTEQGDSAMYLCASSLTHAEDTQYFGPGTRLTVL.